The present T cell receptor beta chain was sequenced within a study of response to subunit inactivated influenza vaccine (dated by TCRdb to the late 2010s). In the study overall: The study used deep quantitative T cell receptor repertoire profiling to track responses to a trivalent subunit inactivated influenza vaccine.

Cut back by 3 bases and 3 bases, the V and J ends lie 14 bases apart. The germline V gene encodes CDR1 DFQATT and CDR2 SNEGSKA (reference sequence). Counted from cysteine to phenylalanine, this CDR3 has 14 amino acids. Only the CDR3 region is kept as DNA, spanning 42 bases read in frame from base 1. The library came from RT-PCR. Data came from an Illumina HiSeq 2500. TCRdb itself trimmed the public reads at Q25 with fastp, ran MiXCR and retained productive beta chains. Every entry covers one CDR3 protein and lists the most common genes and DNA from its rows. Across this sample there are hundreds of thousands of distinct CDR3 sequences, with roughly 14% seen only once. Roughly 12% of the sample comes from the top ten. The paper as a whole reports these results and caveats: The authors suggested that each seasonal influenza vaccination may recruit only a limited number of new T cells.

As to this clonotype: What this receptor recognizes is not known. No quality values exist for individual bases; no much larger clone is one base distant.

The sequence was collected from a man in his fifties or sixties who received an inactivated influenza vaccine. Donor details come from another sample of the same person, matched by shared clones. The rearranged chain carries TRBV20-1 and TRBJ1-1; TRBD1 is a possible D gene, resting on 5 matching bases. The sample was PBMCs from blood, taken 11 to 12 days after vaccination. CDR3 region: CSARRVGEYTEAFF. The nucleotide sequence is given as TGCAGTGCTAGGCGAGTAGGGGAATACACTGAAGCTTTCTTT.